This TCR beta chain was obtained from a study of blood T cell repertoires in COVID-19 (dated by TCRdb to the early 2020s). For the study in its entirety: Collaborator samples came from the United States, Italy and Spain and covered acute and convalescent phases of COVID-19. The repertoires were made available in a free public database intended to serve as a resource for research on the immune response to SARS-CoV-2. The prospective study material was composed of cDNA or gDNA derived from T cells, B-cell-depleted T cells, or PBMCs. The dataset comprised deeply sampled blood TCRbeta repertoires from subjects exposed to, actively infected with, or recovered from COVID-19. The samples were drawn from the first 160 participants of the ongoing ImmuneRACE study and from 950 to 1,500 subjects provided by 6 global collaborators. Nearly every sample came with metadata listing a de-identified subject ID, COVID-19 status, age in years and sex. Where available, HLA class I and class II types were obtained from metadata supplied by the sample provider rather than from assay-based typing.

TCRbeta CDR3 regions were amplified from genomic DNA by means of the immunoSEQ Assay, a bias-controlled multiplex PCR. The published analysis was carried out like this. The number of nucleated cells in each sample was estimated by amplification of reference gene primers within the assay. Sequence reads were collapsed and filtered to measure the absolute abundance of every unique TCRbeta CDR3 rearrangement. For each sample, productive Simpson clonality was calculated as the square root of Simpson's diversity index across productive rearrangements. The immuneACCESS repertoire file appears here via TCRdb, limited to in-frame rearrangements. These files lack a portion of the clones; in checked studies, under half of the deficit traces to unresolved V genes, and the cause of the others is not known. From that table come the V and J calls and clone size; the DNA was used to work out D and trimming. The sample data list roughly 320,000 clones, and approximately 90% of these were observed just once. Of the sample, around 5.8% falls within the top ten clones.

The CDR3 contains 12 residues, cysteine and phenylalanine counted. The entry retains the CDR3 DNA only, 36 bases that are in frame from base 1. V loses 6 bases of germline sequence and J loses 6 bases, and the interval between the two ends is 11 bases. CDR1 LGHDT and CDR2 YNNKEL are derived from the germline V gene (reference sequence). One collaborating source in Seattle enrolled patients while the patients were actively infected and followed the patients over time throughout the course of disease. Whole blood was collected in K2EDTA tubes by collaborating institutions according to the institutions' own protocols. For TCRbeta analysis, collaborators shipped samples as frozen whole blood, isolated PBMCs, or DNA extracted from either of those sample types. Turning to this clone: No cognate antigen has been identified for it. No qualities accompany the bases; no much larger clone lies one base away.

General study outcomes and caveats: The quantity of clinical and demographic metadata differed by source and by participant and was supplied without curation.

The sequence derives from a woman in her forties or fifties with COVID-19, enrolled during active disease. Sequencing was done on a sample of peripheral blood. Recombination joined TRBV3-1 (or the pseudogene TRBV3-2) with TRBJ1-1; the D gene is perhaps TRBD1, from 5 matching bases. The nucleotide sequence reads TGTGCCAGCAGTCATGACAGCCCTGAAGCTTTCTTT. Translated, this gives CASSHDSPEAFF.